This TCR beta chain originates from a study of cytomegalovirus exposure and HLA in healthy donors. Germline V gene data show CDR1 as LNHNV and CDR2 as YYDKDF (reference sequence). The length of the CDR3 is 16 residues. Between the trimmed V and J ends, which lost 0 bases and 7 bases, there was a span of 16 bases. The PCR made use of 60 Vbeta and 13 Jbeta primers. Sequencing used immunoSEQ multiplex PCR; TCRdb keeps in-frame clones, though not all of them. Of under 200,000 clones in the sample, just under 80% were seen once. The V call is TRBV15, the J call TRBJ2-1; D uncertain. The TCR was taken from a woman in her forties or fifties in good health and CMV-seronegative. Input material: PBMCs. The CDR3 nucleotides are TGTGCCACCAGCAGAGATCGGGTTCCAAGCGATAATGAGCAGTTCTTC. Its translation is CATSRDRVPSDNEQFF.